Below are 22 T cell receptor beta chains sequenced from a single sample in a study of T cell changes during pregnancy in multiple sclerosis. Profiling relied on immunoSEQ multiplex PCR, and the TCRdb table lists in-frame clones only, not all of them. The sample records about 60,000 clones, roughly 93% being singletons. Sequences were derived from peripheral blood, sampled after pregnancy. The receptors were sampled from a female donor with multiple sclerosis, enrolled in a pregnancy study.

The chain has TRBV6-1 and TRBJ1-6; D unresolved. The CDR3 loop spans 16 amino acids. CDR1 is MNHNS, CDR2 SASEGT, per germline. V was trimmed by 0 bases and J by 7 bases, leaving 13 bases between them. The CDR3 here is CASSEALYSFNSPLHF. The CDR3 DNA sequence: TGTGCCAGCAGTGAAGCGCTGTATAGTTTCAATTCACCCCTCCACTTT.

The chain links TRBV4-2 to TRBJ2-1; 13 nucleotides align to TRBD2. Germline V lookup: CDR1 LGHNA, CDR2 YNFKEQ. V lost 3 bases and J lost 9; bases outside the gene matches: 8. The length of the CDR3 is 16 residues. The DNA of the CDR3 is TGTGCCAGCAGCCACACCGGACTAGCGGGAGCGAGTGAGCAGTTCTTC. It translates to CASSHTGLAGASEQFF.

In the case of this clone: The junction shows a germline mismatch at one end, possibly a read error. For the CDR3, the DNA is TGTGCCAGCAGGTTGGGACTAGCGGGACTCTTTAGCACAGATACGCAGTATTTT. Translation: CASRLGLAGLFSTDTQYF. The genes are TRBV5-5 and TRBJ2-3; 13 bases line up with TRBD2. CDR1 and CDR2 from the germline V gene are SGHKS and YYEKEE (reference sequence). This CDR3 has 18 residues.

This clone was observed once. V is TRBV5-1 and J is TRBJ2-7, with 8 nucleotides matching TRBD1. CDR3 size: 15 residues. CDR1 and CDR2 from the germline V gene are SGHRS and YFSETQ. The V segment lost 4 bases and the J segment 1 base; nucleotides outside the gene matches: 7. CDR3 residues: CASSDQGAGSYEQYF. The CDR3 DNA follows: TGCGCCAGCAGCGATCAGGGGGCCGGATCCTACGAGCAGTACTTC.

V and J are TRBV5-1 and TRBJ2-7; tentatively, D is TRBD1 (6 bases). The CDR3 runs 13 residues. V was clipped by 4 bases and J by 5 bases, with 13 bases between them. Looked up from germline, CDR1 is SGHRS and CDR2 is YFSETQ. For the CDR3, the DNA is TGCGCCAGCAGCCCTACAGGGTTCCACGAGCAGTACTTC. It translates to CASSPTGFHEQYF.

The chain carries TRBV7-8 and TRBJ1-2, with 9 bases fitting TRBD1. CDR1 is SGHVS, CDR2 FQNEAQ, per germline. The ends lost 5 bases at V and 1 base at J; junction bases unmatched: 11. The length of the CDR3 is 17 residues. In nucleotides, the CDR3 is TGTGCCAGCAGCCCGAACAGGGGGCAGAGACTTAACTATGGCTACACCTTC. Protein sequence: CASSPNRGQRLNYGYTF.

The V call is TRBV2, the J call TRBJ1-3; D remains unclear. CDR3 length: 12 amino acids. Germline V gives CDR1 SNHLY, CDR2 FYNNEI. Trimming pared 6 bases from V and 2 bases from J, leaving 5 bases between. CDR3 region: CASRSTGNTIYF. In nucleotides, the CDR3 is TGTGCCAGCAGGTCCACTGGAAACACCATATATTTT.

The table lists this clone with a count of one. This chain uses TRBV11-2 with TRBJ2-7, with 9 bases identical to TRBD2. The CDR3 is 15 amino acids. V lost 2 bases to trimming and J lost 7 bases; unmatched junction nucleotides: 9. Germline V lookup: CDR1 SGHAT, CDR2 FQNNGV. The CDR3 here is CASSLQLAGVSEQYF. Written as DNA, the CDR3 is TGTGCCAGCAGCTTACAATTAGCGGGAGTATCTGAGCAGTACTTC. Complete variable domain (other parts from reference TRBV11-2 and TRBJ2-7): EAGVAQSPRYKIIEKRQSVAFWCNPISGHATLYWYQQILGQGPKLLIQFQNNGVVDDSQLPKDRFSAERLKGVDSTLKIQPAKLEDSAVYLCASSLQLAGVSEQYFGPGTRLTVT.

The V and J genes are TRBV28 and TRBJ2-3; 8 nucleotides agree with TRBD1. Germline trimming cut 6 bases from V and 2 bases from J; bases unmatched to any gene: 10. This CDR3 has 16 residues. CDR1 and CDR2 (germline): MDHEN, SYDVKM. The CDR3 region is CASSSFGQGLTDTQYF. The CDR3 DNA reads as TGTGCCAGCAGCTCCTTCGGACAGGGCCTCACAGATACGCAGTATTTT.

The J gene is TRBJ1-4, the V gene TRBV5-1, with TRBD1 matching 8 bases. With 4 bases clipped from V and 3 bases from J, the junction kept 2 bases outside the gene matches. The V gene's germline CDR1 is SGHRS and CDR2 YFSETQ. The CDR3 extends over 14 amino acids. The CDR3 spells CASSPQGANEKLFF. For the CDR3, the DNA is TGCGCCAGCAGCCCACAGGGGGCTAATGAAAAACTGTTTTTT.

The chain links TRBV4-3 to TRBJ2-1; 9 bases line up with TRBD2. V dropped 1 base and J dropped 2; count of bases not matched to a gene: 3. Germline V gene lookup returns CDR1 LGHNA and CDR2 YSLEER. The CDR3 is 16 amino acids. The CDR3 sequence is CASSQASGNPYNEQFF. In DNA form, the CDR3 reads TGCGCCAGCAGCCAAGCTAGCGGGAACCCCTACAATGAGCAGTTCTTC.

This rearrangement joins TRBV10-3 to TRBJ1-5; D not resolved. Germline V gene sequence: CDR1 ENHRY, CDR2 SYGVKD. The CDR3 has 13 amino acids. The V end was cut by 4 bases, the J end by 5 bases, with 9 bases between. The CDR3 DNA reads TGTGCCATCAGTGCGGGGTGGGATCAGCCCCAGCATTTT. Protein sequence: CAISAGWDQPQHF.

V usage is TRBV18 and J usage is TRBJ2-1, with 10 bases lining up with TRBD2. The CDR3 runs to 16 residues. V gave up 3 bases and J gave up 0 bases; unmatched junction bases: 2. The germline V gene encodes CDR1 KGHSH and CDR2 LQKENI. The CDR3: CASSPTSGNSYNEQFF. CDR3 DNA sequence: TGTGCCAGCTCACCTACTAGCGGGAACTCCTACAATGAGCAGTTCTTC. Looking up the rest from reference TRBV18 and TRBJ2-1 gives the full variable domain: NAGVMQNPRHLVRRRGQEARLRCSPMKGHSHVYWYRQLPEEGLKFMVYLQKENIIDESGMPKERFSAEFPKEGPSILRIQQVVRGDSAAYFCASSPTSGNSYNEQFFGPGTRLTVL.

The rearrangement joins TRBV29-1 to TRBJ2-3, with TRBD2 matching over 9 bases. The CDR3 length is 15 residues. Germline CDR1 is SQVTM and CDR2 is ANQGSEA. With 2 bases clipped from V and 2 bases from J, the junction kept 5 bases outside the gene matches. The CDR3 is CSVELAGDPTDTQYF. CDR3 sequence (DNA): TGCAGCGTTGAATTAGCGGGAGACCCCACAGATACGCAGTATTTT.

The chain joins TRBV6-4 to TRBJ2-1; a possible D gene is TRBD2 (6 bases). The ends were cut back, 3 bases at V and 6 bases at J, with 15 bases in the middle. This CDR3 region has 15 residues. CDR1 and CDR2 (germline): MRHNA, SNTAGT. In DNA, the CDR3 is TGTGCCAGCAGTGAGAGGGCGGGAACGAGCAATGAGCAGTTCTTC. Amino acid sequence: CASSERAGTSNEQFF.

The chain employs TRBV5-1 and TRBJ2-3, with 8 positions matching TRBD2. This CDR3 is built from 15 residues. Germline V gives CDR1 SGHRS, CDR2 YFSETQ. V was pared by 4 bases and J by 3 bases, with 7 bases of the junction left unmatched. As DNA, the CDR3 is TGCGCCAGCAGCCAAGGGACTAGTAGTACAGATACGCAGTATTTT. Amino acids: CASSQGTSSTDTQYF.

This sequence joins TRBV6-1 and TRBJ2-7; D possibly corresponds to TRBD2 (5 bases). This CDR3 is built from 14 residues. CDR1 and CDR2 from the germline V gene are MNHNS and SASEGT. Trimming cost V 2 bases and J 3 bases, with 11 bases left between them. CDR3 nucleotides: TGTGCCAGCAGTGAACCCACCCGGGGCTACGAGCAGTACTTC. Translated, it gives CASSEPTRGYEQYF.

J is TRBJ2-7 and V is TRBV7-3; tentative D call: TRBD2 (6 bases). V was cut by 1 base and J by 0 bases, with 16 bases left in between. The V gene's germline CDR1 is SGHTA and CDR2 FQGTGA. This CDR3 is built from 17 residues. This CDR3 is CASSLKVARDFSYEQYF. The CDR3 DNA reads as TGTGCCAGCAGCTTAAAGGTCGCGCGGGACTTCTCCTACGAGCAGTACTTC. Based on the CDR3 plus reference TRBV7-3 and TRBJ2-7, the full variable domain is GAGVSQTPSNKVTEKGKYVELRCDPISGHTALYWYRQSLGQGPEFLIYFQGTGAADDSGLPNDRFFAVRPEGSVSTLKIQRTERGDSAVYLCASSLKVARDFSYEQYFGPGTRLTVT.

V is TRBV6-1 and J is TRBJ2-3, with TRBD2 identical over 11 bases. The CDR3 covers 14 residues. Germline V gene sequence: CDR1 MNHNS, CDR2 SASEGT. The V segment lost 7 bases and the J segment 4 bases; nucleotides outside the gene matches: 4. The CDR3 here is CASNLAGGPDTQYF. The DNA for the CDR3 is TGTGCCAGCAACCTAGCGGGAGGACCAGATACGCAGTATTTT.

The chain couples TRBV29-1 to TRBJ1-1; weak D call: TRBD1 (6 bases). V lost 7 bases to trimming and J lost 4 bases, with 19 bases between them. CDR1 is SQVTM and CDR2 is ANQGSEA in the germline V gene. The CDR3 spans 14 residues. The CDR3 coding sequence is TGCAGCGCCCCGCAGGGGAGCTTGGGCACTGAAGCTTTCTTT. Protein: CSAPQGSLGTEAFF.

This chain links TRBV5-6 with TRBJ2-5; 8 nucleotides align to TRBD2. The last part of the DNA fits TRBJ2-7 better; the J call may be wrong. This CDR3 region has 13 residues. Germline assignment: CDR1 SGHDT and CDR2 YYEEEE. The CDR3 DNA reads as TGTGCCAGCAGCCCCGGGAGGGCCTACGAGCAGTACTTC. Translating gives CASSPGRAYEQYF.

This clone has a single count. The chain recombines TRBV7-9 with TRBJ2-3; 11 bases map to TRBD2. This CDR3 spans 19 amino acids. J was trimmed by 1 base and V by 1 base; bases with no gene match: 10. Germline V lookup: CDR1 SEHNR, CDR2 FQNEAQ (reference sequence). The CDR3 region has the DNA TGTGCCAGCAGCTTAGGTGGCCTAGCGGGAGGATCGGGCACAGATACGCAGTATTTT. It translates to CASSLGGLAGGSGTDTQYF.